What follows is one TCR beta chain and its context. This entry comes from a study of blood T cell repertoires in COVID-19. Sequencing used immunoSEQ multiplex PCR; TCRdb keeps in-frame clones, though not all of them. The table has 90,000 to 100,000 clones, around 72% seen once. The CDR3 has 15 residues. V was clipped by 3 bases and J by 5 bases, with 14 bases between them. Germline assignment: CDR1 SGHVS and CDR2 FNYEAQ. This clonotype originated in a man aged 65-85 years with acute or convalescent COVID-19. The chain links TRBV7-6 to TRBJ1-5; tentative D call: TRBD1 (5 bases). Material for sequencing was peripheral blood. CDR3 amino acids: CASSLGPGIDQPQHF. CDR3 in DNA: TGTGCCAGCAGCTTGGGGCCAGGGATCGATCAGCCCCAGCATTTT.